This TCR beta chain comes out of a study of blood T cell repertoires in COVID-19. Generated by immunoSEQ multiplex PCR, the TCRdb table keeps only in-frame clones and is missing some. The sample contains roughly 230,000 clones, about four fifths of which appear only once. The CDR3 loop spans 12 amino acids. V trimming: 4 bases; J trimming: 6 bases; junction bases outside the gene matches: 2. In germline, CDR1 is MNHEY, CDR2 SVGAGI. This chain links TRBV6-5 with TRBJ1-1; 7 nucleotides line up with TRBD1. This clonotype was sampled from a man between 50 and 59 years old with acute or convalescent COVID-19. The source material was peripheral blood. CDR3 DNA: TGTGCCAGCAGTTTTACAGGGGCTGAAGCTTTCTTT. Its protein is CASSFTGAEAFF.